In its sample, the clone carrying this TCR beta chain was seen many times. Its antigen is unknown. Arm-PCR with iRepertoire HTBI primers amplified the CDR3 regions for these TCR beta libraries. MiXCR, applied by TCRdb to the multiplex PCR reads, yields one record per CDR3 protein. The sample lists roughly 450,000 distinct CDR3 sequences, 20% to 25% seen once, with over 10% in the top ten. The time point denotes: persistent/refractory GD, antithyroid drugs over 5 years with positive TRAb. PBMC-extracted RNA yielded the TCR library. This entry comes from a study of regulatory T cells in long-lasting Graves disease. On the study more broadly: It was over 5 years of antithyroid drugs, with positive TSH receptor antibodies, that meant persistent Graves' disease.

Study-wide points: Patients with persistent Graves' had lower TCR diversity than newly diagnosed patients.

This TCR was recovered from a female donor with Graves disease. Material: peripheral blood mononuclear cells (PBMCs), obtained when the disease was refractory, from a patient treated with antithyroid drugs.

The CDR3 is CASGGRRFEAFF. In nucleotides, the CDR3 is TGTGCCAGCGGAGGTAGGAGATTTGAAGCTTTCTTT. This rearrangement joins TRBV6-1 to TRBJ1-1; unclear D gene. Germline CDR1 is MNHNS and CDR2 is SASEGT. Trimming cost V 8 bases and J 7 bases, with 14 bases left between them. This CDR3 contains 12 residues.